One and the same sample provided the 13 T cell receptor beta chains below, sequenced in a study of OX40 agonist ivuxolimab in advanced cancers. Measured with immunoSEQ multiplex PCR; TCRdb has only the in-frame clones, and not every one. The data hold around 100,000 clones, with 89% observed a single time. The sequenced sample was CD4+ or CD8+ T cells sorted from blood, obtained in a trial of the OX40 agonist ivuxolimab. These receptors were obtained from an adult with an advanced solid tumor such as melanoma, head and neck, liver or kidney cancer.

This chain joins TRBV28 and TRBJ1-5; 7 nucleotides match TRBD1. After removal of 6 bases from V and 6 bases from J, the junction contained 8 bases not matched to a gene. Looked up from germline, CDR1 is MDHEN and CDR2 is SYDVKM. CDR3 length equals 14 residues. The CDR3 bases are TGTGCCAGCAGATCGACAGGGAATACTCAGCCCCAGCATTTT. This sequence encodes CASRSTGNTQPQHF.

This clone was detected only once. The chain employs TRBV5-1 and TRBJ1-1, with 10 bases matching TRBD1. The CDR3 runs 14 residues. The trim removed 2 bases at V and 8 bases at J, leaving 6 bases unmatched. The germline V gene encodes CDR1 SGHRS and CDR2 YFSETQ. The CDR3 here is CASSFGTGVEEAFF. The DNA for the CDR3 is TGCGCCAGCAGCTTTGGGACAGGGGTGGAAGAAGCTTTCTTT.

The chain combines TRBV5-1 with TRBJ1-4; 11 bases fit TRBD1. Germline values: CDR1 SGHRS, CDR2 YFSETQ. The CDR3 sequence is 17 residues long. The V gene end was trimmed by 4 bases and the J gene end by 1 base; junction bases not matched to a gene: 6. CDR3 bases: TGCGCCAGCAGCCCGGACAGGGGGCTTGGAACTAATGAAAAACTGTTTTTT. Protein: CASSPDRGLGTNEKLFF. The full variable domain, with the rest looked up from reference TRBV5-1 and TRBJ1-4, is KAGVTQTPRYLIKTRGQQVTLSCSPISGHRSVSWYQQTPGQGLQFLFEYFSETQRNKGNFPGRFSGRQFSNSRSEMNVSTLELGDSALYLCASSPDRGLGTNEKLFFGSGTQLSVL.

About this clone: Other DNA variants within this sample encode the same CDR3. The chain carries TRBV2 and TRBJ2-7, with a tentative D call TRBD1 (6 bases). CDR3 length: 11 residues. The germline V and J ends were trimmed by 9 bases and 6 bases, with 12 bases remaining between them. The germline V gene has CDR1 SNHLY and CDR2 FYNNEI. As DNA, the CDR3 is TGTGCCAGTAGACAGGTCACCGAGCAGTACTTC. It translates to CASRQVTEQYF.

The chain combines TRBV29-1 with TRBJ2-1, with D perhaps matching TRBD1 (8 bases). Trimming removed 7 bases from V and 9 bases from J, with 19 bases in between. Germline loops: CDR1 SQVTM, CDR2 ANQGSEA. The CDR3 contains 13 residues. The chain's CDR3 is CSGGGDRRGEQFF. The CDR3 nucleotides read TGCAGCGGAGGGGGGGACAGGCGAGGTGAGCAGTTCTTC.

The chain couples TRBV2 to TRBJ1-2; possibly TRBD1 for D (5 bases). The germline CDR1 and CDR2 sequences are SNHLY and FYNNEI. The CDR3 has 15 amino acids. The germline V and J ends were trimmed by 4 bases and 4 bases, with 16 bases remaining between them. The CDR3 sequence is CASSVTLDIGYGYTF. The CDR3 DNA sequence: TGTGCCAGCAGTGTAACGTTGGACATAGGCTATGGCTACACCTTC.

The V gene is TRBV27, the J gene TRBJ1-4, with TRBD1 identical over 9 bases. This CDR3 comprises 14 residues. After removal of 3 bases from V and 8 bases from J, the junction contained 4 bases not matched to a gene. Germline CDR1 is MNHEY and CDR2 is SMNVEV (reference sequence). The CDR3 region is CASSFGTGNEKLFF. The CDR3 DNA follows: TGTGCCAGCAGTTTCGGGACAGGGAACGAAAAACTGTTTTTT.

The genes are TRBV5-1 and TRBJ2-7, with 7 bases aligning to TRBD1. The germline CDR1 and CDR2 sequences are SGHRS and YFSETQ. The CDR3 has 12 residues. After removal of 5 bases from V and 6 bases from J, the junction contained 5 bases not matched to a gene. The CDR3 sequence: CASSLTGREQYF. The CDR3 DNA follows: TGCGCCAGCAGTTTGACAGGGCGCGAGCAGTACTTC.

CDR3 residues: CASSFLGPGDMTQYF. The CDR3 bases are TGTGCCAGCAGCTTTTTGGGTCCCGGGGATATGACCCAGTACTTC. The genes are TRBV5-6 and TRBJ2-5; a weak D match, TRBD2 (5 bases). Looked up from germline, CDR1 is SGHDT and CDR2 is YYEEEE. The V end was cut by 2 bases, the J end by 7 bases, with 18 bases between. The CDR3 has 15 residues.

This chain uses TRBV30 with TRBJ2-7, with D maybe TRBD1 (5 bases). The CDR3 covers 13 residues. Germline values: CDR1 GTSNPN, CDR2 SVGIG (reference sequence). V was clipped by 2 bases and J by 2 bases, with 10 bases between them. CDR3 loop: CAWSQDRTYEQYF. DNA for the CDR3: TGTGCCTGGAGTCAAGACAGAACCTACGAGCAGTACTTC.

The chain has TRBV27 and TRBJ2-7; D is uncertain. Between the trimmed V and J ends, which lost 3 bases and 6 bases, there was a span of 18 bases. CDR1 and CDR2 (germline): MNHEY, SMNVEV (reference sequence). This CDR3 region has 15 residues. CDR3 in amino acids: CASSFRNSLIGEQYF. DNA for the CDR3: TGTGCCAGCAGTTTCAGAAACTCCTTAATTGGCGAGCAGTACTTC.

The chain joins TRBV27 to TRBJ1-5; D gene uncertain. The V gene lost 3 bases and the J gene lost 3 bases, with 9 bases spanning the gap. Germline CDR1 and CDR2: MNHEY and SMNVEV (reference sequence). The CDR3 is 14 residues long. Here the CDR3 reads CASSFWGNNQPQHF. The CDR3 coding sequence is TGTGCCAGCAGTTTCTGGGGTAACAATCAGCCCCAGCATTTT.

This chain connects TRBV6-6 to TRBJ2-7; 7 bases map to TRBD1. The CDR3 sequence is 14 residues long. Germline CDR1 is MNHNY and CDR2 is SVGAGI (reference sequence). V gave up 5 bases and J gave up 2 bases; unmatched junction bases: 6. CDR3 loop: CASSQYGTAYEQYF. CDR3 DNA sequence: TGTGCCAGCAGTCAGTACGGGACAGCCTACGAGCAGTACTTC.